The 24 T cell receptor beta chains below all came from one sample that was sequenced in a study of metastatic and nonmetastatic thyroid tumors. All patients were untreated before thyroid surgery. TCRdb reprocessed the PCR reads via MiXCR. The sample includes more than 20,000 clones, roughly 22% seen only once; the top ten take 5.5% to 8%. Sequenced sample: tumor tissue. Source of these receptors: a female donor with papillary thyroid cancer or a benign thyroid nodule (not recorded which). Some clones in this sample may be carry-over from other donors' samples.

This clone came up many times. V gene TRBV5-1 combines with J gene TRBJ2-5; weak D call: TRBD2 (6 bases). The CDR3 has 15 residues. V lost 2 bases and J lost 5, with 16 bases in between. Per germline, CDR1 SGHRS and CDR2 YFSETQ. The CDR3: CASSFGSGSGETQYF. CDR3 in DNA: TGCGCCAGCAGCTTTGGTAGCGGCTCGGGGGAGACCCAGTACTTC.

This clone is judged medium-sized (0.01 to 0.1%). The V call is TRBV4-1, the J call TRBJ2-7, with D perhaps matching TRBD1 (6 bases). V was cut by 4 bases and J by 1 base, with 14 bases left in between. Germline loops: CDR1 MGHRA, CDR2 YSYEKL. The CDR3 covers 15 residues. The CDR3 DNA follows: TGCGCCAGCAGCCGTCCAGGGGCAGTATCCTACGAGCAGTACTTC. Protein: CASSRPGAVSYEQYF.

This clone was seen repeatedly, ten times or more. The V and J genes are TRBV5-4 and TRBJ2-2; a weak D match, TRBD1 (6 bases). The CDR3 length is 15 residues. The germline V gene has CDR1 SGHNT and CDR2 YYREEE (reference sequence). Trimming removed 1 base from V and 3 bases from J, with 10 bases in between. The DNA for the CDR3 is TGTGCCAGCAGCTTGAGGGGGTCTCACACCGGGGAGCTGTTTTTT. Its protein product is CASSLRGSHTGELFF.

This clone was seen at least ten times. V and J are TRBV4-1 and TRBJ2-3; possibly TRBD1 for D (5 bases). Trimming shortened V by 4 bases and J by 6 bases, and 14 bases separated the two germline ends. There are 14 residues in the CDR3. Germline CDR1 reads MGHRA; CDR2 reads YSYEKL. CDR3 residues: CASSPPRESDTQYF. In DNA form, the CDR3 reads TGCGCCAGCAGCCCCCCCAGGGAATCGGATACGCAGTATTTT.

As concerns this clone: This may arise from a read error, as a much more abundant clone is one base away. V usage is TRBV4-1 and J usage is TRBJ2-3; the match to TRBD2 covers 9 bases. J was trimmed by 11 bases and V by 1 base; bases with no gene match: 13. The CDR3 spans 16 residues. Germline V gives CDR1 MGHRA, CDR2 YSYEKL. The CDR3 DNA follows: TGCGCCAGCAGCCAAGTTATTGGCGGGAGGGCCGTGGGGCAGTATTTT. It specifies CASSQVIGGRAVGQYF.

The sample holds a few counts of this clone. V usage is TRBV19 and J usage is TRBJ2-2; a weak D match, TRBD2 (6 bases). Looked up from germline, CDR1 is LNHDA and CDR2 is SQIVND (reference sequence). The length of the CDR3 is 15 residues. Trimming shortened V by 3 bases and J by 3 bases, and 11 bases separated the two germline ends. CDR3 sequence reads: CASSIGLADTGELFF. The CDR3 DNA reads TGTGCCAGTAGTATTGGTTTAGCGGACACCGGGGAGCTGTTTTTT.

The chain employs TRBV6-1 and TRBJ2-1; 7 bases are shared with TRBD2. The CDR3 has 16 amino acids. Germline V gene data show CDR1 as MNHNS and CDR2 as SASEGT. With 5 bases clipped from V and 0 bases from J, the junction kept 7 bases outside the gene matches. The CDR3 coding sequence is TGTGCCAGCAGTCAAATTAGCGGGCACTCCTACAATGAGCAGTTCTTC. This sequence encodes CASSQISGHSYNEQFF.

This clone was counted many times. This rearrangement joins TRBV4-1 to TRBJ2-1; D is uncertain. V lost 2 bases and J lost 8, with 7 bases in between. The CDR3 contains 12 residues. Germline lookup yields CDR1 MGHRA and CDR2 YSYEKL. The CDR3 loop reads CASSQWMDEQFF. In DNA, the CDR3 is TGCGCCAGCAGCCAATGGATGGATGAGCAGTTCTTC.

By sample share, this clone is medium-sized. The J gene is TRBJ2-7, the V gene TRBV28, with 8 bases aligning to TRBD1. Germline CDR1 reads MDHEN; CDR2 reads SYDVKM. With 1 base clipped from V and 2 bases from J, the junction kept 4 bases outside the gene matches. CDR3 length: 15 residues. The DNA for the CDR3 is TGTGCCAGCAGTTTATTGACAGGGGAGCCCTACGAGCAGTACTTC. This sequence encodes CASSLLTGEPYEQYF.

This clone was seen repeatedly, ten times or more. Other DNA sequences in the sample encode the same CDR3. The chain links TRBV12-3 or TRBV12-4 to TRBJ2-1; TRBD1 agrees at 8 bases. V shed 3 bases, J shed 6 bases, and the junction held 4 bases outside the gene matches. This CDR3 has 14 amino acids. The CDR3 region is CASSFNRGFNEQFF. The CDR3 DNA is TGTGCCAGCAGTTTTAACAGGGGGTTCAATGAGCAGTTCTTC.

Note on this clone: A read error is possible here, since a much larger clone lies one base away. The J gene is TRBJ2-1, the V gene TRBV7-2; the match to TRBD1 covers 9 bases. Germline values: CDR1 SGHTA, CDR2 FQGNSA. CDR3 length equals 13 residues. The CDR3 DNA is TGTGTCAGCAGCGTACAAGGACAGGGGGAGCAGTTCTTC. Translated: CVSSVQGQGEQFF.

This clone turned up a few times. The chain carries TRBV6-5 and TRBJ1-2; D is uncertain. The length of the CDR3 is 15 residues. CDR1 is MNHEY and CDR2 is SVGAGI in the germline V gene. V was clipped by 0 bases and J by 2 bases, with 10 bases between them. CDR3 nucleotides: TGTGCCAGCAGTTACTCGTGGTCCGGGAACTATGGCTACACCTTC. This codes for CASSYSWSGNYGYTF.

At least ten counts were recorded for this clone. The J gene is TRBJ1-1, the V gene TRBV3-1; the match to TRBD1 covers 9 bases. In germline, CDR1 is LGHDT, CDR2 YNNKEL (reference sequence). Trimming removed 1 base from V and 5 bases from J; junction bases left unmatched: 2. The CDR3 spans 14 residues. The CDR3 loop reads CASSQADRGTEAFF. CDR3 in DNA: TGTGCCAGCAGCCAAGCTGACAGGGGGACTGAAGCTTTCTTT.

The table lists this clone with many counts. The chain combines TRBV7-6 with TRBJ1-3; TRBD1 matches at 8 bases. Unmatched junction bases numbered 7, after V lost 2 bases and J lost 4 bases. Germline assignment: CDR1 SGHVS and CDR2 FNYEAQ. The CDR3 totals 16 residues. The CDR3 here is CASSLRSTGVGNTIYF. The CDR3 coding sequence is TGTGCCAGCAGCTTAAGGTCGACAGGGGTAGGAAACACCATATATTTT.

The chain combines TRBV12-3 or TRBV12-4 with TRBJ2-5; 9 bases line up with TRBD2. V was pared by 6 bases and J by 9 bases, with 11 bases of the junction left unmatched. The CDR3 is 14 amino acids. CDR3 sequence: CASSPRGGRAAQYF. The CDR3 DNA is TGTGCCAGCAGCCCAAGAGGCGGGAGGGCGGCCCAGTACTTC.

Turning to this clone: Mismatch with germline at one junction end may stem from a read error. J is TRBJ1-5 and V is TRBV19; perhaps TRBD1 as D (5 bases). The CDR3 consists of 16 residues. Germline values: CDR1 LNHDA, CDR2 SQIVND (reference sequence). DNA of the CDR3: TGTTCCAGTAGTACAGGCGGGTCGGTGGGCAATCAGCCCCAGCATTTT. It yields the protein CSSSTGGSVGNQPQHF.

This clone was seen a few times. The rearrangement links TRBV28 to TRBJ2-2, with D hard to call. V was cut by 5 bases and J by 1 base, with 8 bases left in between. The germline gives CDR1 MDHEN, CDR2 SYDVKM. The CDR3 covers 14 residues. The CDR3 DNA sequence: TGTGCCAGCAGTCAATCGGAGAACACCGGGGAGCTGTTTTTT. Residues: CASSQSENTGELFF.

The chain carries TRBV11-2 and TRBJ2-7, with D possibly matching TRBD1 (6 bases). V was clipped by 2 bases and J by 2 bases, with 16 bases between them. CDR3 size: 16 residues. Per the germline V gene, CDR1 is SGHAT and CDR2 is FQNNGV. CDR3 nucleotides: TGTGCCAGCAGCTTACGGGGCGCACAGGGAGCCTACGAGCAGTACTTC. Residues: CASSLRGAQGAYEQYF.

This clone was picked up many times. The chain recombines TRBV7-3 with TRBJ2-2; the match to TRBD2 covers 8 bases. Germline lookup yields CDR1 SGHTA and CDR2 FQGTGA. With 3 bases clipped from V and 4 bases from J, the junction kept 7 bases outside the gene matches. The CDR3 contains 16 residues. Written as DNA, the CDR3 is TGTGCCAGCAGCTTCACAGCGGGAGTAGCCACCGGGGAGCTGTTTTTT. It yields the protein CASSFTAGVATGELFF.

This clone was counted only a few times. J is TRBJ1-2 and V is TRBV7-6, with D perhaps matching TRBD1 (6 bases). This CDR3 has 13 residues. V dropped 5 bases and J dropped 9 bases, with 16 bases sitting between them. The germline V gene has CDR1 SGHVS and CDR2 FNYEAQ. Written as DNA, the CDR3 is TGTGCCAGCAGCCCAAATACAGGGTTTTGCTACACCTTC. It yields the protein CASSPNTGFCYTF.

This clone was detected many times. This chain connects TRBV20-1 to TRBJ2-7; 8 bases are a match to TRBD1. This CDR3 region has 14 residues. J was trimmed by 5 bases and V by 5 bases; bases with no gene match: 11. In germline, CDR1 is DFQATT, CDR2 SNEGSKA (reference sequence). The CDR3 sequence: CSAVSGTGGNEQYF. For the CDR3, the DNA is TGCAGTGCTGTCTCCGGGACAGGAGGCAACGAGCAGTACTTC.

This chain joins TRBV3-1 and TRBJ1-4; D is uncertain. Germline V gene sequence: CDR1 LGHDT, CDR2 YNNKEL (reference sequence). The CDR3 consists of 15 residues. The V gene lost 3 bases and the J gene lost 0 bases, with 8 bases spanning the gap. CDR3: CASSQRFPTNEKLFF. The CDR3 coding sequence is TGTGCCAGCAGCCAGCGGTTCCCAACTAATGAAAAACTGTTTTTT.

This chain uses TRBV20-1 with TRBJ2-7; TRBD1 is a possible D gene (5 bases). The CDR3 covers 14 residues. The V end lost 1 base, the J end lost 4 bases, and 14 bases lay between the germline ends. Germline CDR1 and CDR2: DFQATT and SNEGSKA (reference sequence). The CDR3 DNA sequence: TGCAGTGCTAGAGGACAGTGTTTTTGGTACGAGCAGTACGTC. Translated, it gives CSARGQCFWYEQYV.

On this clone: Mismatch with germline at one junction end may stem from a read error. The V gene is TRBV29-1, the J gene TRBJ2-1; 10 positions agree with TRBD2. This CDR3 has 15 amino acids. Germline CDR1 reads SQVTM; CDR2 reads ANQGSEA. The CDR3 region is CIVEEGLACDNEQFF. The CDR3 DNA reads as TGCATCGTTGAAGAGGGACTAGCGTGCGACAATGAGCAGTTCTTC.